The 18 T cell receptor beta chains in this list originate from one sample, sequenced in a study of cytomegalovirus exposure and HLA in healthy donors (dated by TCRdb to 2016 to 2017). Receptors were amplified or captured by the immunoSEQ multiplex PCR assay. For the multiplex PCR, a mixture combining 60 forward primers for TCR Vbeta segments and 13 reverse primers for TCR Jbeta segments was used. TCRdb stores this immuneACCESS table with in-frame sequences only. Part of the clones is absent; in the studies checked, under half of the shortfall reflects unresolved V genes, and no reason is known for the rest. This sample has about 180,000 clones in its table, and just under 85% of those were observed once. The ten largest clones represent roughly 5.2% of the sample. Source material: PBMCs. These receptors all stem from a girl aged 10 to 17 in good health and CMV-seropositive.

CDR3 bases: TGTGCCAGCAGCGTAGCGAGGGGGGGAGGTGAAAAACTGTTTTTT. The encoded protein is CASSVARGGGEKLFF. The V and J genes are TRBV9 and TRBJ1-4, with a tentative D call TRBD1 (6 bases). The ends were cut back, 0 bases at V and 7 bases at J, with 13 bases in the middle. Germline V lookup: CDR1 SGDLS, CDR2 YYNGEE. CDR3 length: 15 amino acids. Combining the CDR3 with reference TRBV9 and TRBJ1-4 gives the whole variable domain DSGVTQTPKHLITATGQRVTLRCSPRSGDLSVYWYQQSLDQGLQFLIQYYNGEERAKGNILERFSAQQFPDLHSELNLSSLELGDSALYFCASSVARGGGEKLFFGSGTQLSVL.

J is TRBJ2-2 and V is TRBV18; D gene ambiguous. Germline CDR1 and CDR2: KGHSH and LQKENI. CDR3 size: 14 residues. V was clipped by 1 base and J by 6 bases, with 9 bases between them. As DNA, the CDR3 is TGTGCCAGCTCACCACAGAGTGCCGCCGGGGAGCTGTTTTTT. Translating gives CASSPQSAAGELFF.

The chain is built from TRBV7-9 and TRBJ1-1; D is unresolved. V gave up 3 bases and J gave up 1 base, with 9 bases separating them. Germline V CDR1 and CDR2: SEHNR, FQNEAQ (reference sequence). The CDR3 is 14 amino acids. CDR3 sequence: CASSFSQWNTEAFF. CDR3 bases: TGTGCCAGCAGCTTTTCTCAGTGGAACACTGAAGCTTTCTTT.

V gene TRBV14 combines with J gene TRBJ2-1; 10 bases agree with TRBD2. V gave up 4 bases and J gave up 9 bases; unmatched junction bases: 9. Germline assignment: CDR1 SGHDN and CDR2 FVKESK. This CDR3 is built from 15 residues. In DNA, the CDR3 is TGTGCCAGCAGCCTACTAGCGGGGACGCACGGTGAGCAGTTCTTC. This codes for CASSLLAGTHGEQFF.

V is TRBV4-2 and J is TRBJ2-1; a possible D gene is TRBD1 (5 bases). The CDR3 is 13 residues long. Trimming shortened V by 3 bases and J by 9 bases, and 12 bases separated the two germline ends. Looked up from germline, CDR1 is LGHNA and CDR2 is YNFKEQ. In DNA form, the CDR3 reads TGTGCCAGCAGCCAGACCCAAGGGGTTGAGCAGTTCTTC. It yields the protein CASSQTQGVEQFF.

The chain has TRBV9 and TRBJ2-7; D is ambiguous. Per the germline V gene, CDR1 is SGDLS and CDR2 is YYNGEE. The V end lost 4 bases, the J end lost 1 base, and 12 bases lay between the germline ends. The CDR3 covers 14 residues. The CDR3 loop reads CASSPLASSYEQYF. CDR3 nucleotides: TGTGCCAGCAGCCCTCTCGCTAGTTCCTACGAGCAGTACTTC.

DNA for the CDR3: TGTGCCAGCAGTGAAGAAGAAACCTTTGCGAAGACCCAGTACTTC. Its protein product is CASSEEETFAKTQYF. This chain uses TRBV2 with TRBJ2-5; no reliable D call. CDR1 is SNHLY and CDR2 is FYNNEI in the germline V gene. The CDR3 sequence is 15 residues long. The germline V and J ends were trimmed by 1 base and 6 bases, with 15 bases remaining between them.

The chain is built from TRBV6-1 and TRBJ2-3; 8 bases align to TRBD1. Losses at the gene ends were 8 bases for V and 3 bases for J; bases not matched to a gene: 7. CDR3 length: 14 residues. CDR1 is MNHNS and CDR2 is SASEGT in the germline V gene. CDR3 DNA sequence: TGTGCCAGCGGGCCGGGACAGGAGACAGATACGCAGTATTTT. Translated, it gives CASGPGQETDTQYF.

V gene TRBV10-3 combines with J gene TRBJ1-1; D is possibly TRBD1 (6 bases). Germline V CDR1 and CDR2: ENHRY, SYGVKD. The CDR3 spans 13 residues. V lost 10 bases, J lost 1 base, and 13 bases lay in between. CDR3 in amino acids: CASAGAENTEAFF. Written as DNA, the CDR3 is TGTGCCAGCGCAGGGGCGGAGAACACTGAAGCTTTCTTT.

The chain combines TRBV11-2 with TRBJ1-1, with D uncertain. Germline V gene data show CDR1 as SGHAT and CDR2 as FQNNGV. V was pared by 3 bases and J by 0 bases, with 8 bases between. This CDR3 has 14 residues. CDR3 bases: TGTGCCAGCAGCTTTCAGTTTCTGAACACTGAAGCTTTCTTT. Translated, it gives CASSFQFLNTEAFF.

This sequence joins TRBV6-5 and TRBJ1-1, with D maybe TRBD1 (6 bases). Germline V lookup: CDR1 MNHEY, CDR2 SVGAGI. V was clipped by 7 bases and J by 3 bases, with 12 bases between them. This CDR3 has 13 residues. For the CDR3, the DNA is TGTGCCAGCAATCCTTACAGGGACACTGAAGCTTTCTTT. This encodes CASNPYRDTEAFF.

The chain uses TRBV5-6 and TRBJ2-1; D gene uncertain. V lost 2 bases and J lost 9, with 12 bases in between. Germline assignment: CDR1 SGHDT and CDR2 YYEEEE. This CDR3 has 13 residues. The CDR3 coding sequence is TGTGCCAGCAGCTTCGTCCAACAGAGTGAGCAGTTCTTC. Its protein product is CASSFVQQSEQFF.

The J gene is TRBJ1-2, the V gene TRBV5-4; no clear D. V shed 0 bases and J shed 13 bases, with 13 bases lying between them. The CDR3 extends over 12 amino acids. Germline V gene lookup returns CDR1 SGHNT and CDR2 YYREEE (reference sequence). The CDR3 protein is CASSLAREGSTF. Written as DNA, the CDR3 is TGTGCCAGCAGCTTGGCTAGGGAGGGAAGCACCTTC.

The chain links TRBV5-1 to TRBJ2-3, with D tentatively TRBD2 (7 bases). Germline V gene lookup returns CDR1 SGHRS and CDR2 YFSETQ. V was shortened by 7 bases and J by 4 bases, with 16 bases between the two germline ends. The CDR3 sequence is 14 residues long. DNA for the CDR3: TGCGCCAGCGGGGCGGGGGCCCCCCCAGATACGCAGTATTTT. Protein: CASGAGAPPDTQYF. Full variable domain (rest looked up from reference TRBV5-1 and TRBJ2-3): KAGVTQTPRYLIKTRGQQVTLSCSPISGHRSVSWYQQTPGQGLQFLFEYFSETQRNKGNFPGRFSGRQFSNSRSEMNVSTLELGDSALYLCASGAGAPPDTQYFGPGTRLTVL.

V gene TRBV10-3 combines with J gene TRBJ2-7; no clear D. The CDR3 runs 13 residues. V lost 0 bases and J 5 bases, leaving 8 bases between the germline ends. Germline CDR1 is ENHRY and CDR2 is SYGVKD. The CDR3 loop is CAISESWSDEQYF. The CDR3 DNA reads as TGTGCCATCAGTGAGTCCTGGAGCGACGAGCAGTACTTC.

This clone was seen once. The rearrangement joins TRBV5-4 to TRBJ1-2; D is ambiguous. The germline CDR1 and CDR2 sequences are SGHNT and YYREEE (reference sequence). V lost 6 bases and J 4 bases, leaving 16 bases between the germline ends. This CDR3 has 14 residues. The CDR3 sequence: CASTFRGSPYGYTF. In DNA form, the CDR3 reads TGTGCCAGCACCTTTAGAGGATCGCCCTATGGCTACACCTTC.

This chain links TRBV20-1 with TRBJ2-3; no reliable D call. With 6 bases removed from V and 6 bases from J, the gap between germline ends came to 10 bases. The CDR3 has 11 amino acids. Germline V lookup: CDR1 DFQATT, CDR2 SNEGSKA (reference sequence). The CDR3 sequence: CSARPSDTQYF. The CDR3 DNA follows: TGCAGTGCGCGCCCGTCGGATACGCAGTATTTT.

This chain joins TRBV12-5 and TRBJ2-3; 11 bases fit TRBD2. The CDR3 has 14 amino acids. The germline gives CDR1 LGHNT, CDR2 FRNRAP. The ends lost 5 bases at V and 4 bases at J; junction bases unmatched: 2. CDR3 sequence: CASGVSGGADTQYF. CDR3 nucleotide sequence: TGTGCTAGTGGTGTTAGCGGGGGGGCAGATACGCAGTATTTT.